The clone carrying this T cell receptor beta chain has a single count. Its antigen remains unknown. The record originates from a study of T cell repertoires in ileal Crohn's disease. On the study more broadly: Postoperative therapy was given to about half: some eleven thiopurines, around 17 anti-TNF agents. Study results and caveats: Every patient over 26.8% clonality showed endoscopic recurrence. Compared with non-smokers, active smokers at surgery showed more clonal expansions.

The germline V and J ends were trimmed by 2 bases and 6 bases, with 8 bases remaining between them. The germline V gene has CDR1 SGHTA and CDR2 FQGNSA. There are 13 residues in the CDR3. The assay was immunoSEQ multiplex PCR, and TCRdb's table has in-frame clones only and misses some. Among 15,000 to 20,000 clones listed, roughly two thirds were seen once. Sequenced material: ileal tissue. The chain links TRBV7-2 to TRBJ2-4; D gene uncertain. The source of this sequence is an adult with Crohn's disease. The CDR3: CASSLSRLNIQYF. In DNA, the CDR3 is TGTGCCAGCAGCTTATCTAGATTAAACATTCAGTACTTC.